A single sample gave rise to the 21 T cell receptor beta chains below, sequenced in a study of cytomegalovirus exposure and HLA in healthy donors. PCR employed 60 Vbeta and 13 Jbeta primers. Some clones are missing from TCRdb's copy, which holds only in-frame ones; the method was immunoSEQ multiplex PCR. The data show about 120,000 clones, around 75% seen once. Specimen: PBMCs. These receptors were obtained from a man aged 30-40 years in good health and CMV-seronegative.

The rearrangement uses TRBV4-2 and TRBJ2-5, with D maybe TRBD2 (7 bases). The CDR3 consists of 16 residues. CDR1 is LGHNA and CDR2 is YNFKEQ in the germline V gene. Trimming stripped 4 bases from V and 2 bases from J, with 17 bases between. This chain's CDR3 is CASSPGVRGGQETQYF. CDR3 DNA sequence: TGTGCCAGCAGCCCCGGGGTGAGGGGGGGTCAAGAGACCCAGTACTTC.

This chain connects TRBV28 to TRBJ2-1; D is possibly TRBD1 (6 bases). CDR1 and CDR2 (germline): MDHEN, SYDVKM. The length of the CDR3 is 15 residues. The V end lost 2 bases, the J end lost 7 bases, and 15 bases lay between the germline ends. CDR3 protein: CASSLIRGNQNEQFF. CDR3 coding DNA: TGTGCCAGCAGTTTAATAAGGGGGAATCAGAATGAGCAGTTCTTC.

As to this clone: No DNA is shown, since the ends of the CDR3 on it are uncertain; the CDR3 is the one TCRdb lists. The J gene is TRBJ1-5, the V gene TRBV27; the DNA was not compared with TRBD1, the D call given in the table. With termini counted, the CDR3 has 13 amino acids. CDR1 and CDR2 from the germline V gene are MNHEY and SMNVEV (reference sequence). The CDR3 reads CASSSSTREPQHF.

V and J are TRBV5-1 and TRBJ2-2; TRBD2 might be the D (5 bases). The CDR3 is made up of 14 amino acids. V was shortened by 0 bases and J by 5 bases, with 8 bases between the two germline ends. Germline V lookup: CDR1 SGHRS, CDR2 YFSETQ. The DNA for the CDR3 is TGCGCCAGCAGCTTGGCCGAGGGTACCGGGGAGCTGTTTTTT. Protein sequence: CASSLAEGTGELFF.

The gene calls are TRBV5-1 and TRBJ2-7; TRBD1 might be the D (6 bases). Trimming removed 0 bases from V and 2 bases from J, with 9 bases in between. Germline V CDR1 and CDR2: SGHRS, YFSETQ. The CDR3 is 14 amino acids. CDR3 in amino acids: CASSLDREAYEQYF. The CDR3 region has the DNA TGCGCCAGCAGCTTGGACAGGGAAGCCTACGAGCAGTACTTC. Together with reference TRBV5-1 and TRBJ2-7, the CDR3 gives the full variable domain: KAGVTQTPRYLIKTRGQQVTLSCSPISGHRSVSWYQQTPGQGLQFLFEYFSETQRNKGNFPGRFSGRQFSNSRSEMNVSTLELGDSALYLCASSLDREAYEQYFGPGTRLTVT.

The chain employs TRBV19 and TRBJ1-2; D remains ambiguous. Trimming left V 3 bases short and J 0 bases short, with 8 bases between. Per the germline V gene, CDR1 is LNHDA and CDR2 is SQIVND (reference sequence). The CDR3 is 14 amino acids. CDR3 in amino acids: CASSIADSNYGYTF. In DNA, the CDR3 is TGTGCCAGTAGTATCGCAGACTCTAACTATGGCTACACCTTC.

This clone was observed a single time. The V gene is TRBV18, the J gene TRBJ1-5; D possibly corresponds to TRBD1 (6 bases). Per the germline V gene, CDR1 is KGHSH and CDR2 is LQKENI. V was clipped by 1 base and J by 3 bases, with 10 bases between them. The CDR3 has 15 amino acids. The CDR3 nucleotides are TGTGCCAGCTCACCACTCCGGGACAACAATCAGCCCCAGCATTTT. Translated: CASSPLRDNNQPQHF.

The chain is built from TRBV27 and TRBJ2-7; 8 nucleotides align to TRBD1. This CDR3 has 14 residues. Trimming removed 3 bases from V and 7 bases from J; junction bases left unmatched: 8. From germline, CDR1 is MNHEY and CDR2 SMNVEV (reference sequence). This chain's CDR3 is CASSFRQGAGEQYF. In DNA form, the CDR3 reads TGTGCCAGCAGTTTTCGTCAGGGGGCGGGGGAGCAGTACTTC.

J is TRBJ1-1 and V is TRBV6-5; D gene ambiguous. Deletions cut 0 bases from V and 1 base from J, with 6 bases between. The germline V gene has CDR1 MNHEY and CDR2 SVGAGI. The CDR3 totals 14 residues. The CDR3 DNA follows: TGTGCCAGCAGTTACTCACCCAGGAACACTGAAGCTTTCTTT. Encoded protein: CASSYSPRNTEAFF.

In nucleotides, the CDR3 is TGTGCCAGCAGCCTACAGGGTATCTATGGCTACACCTTC. Residues: CASSLQGIYGYTF. The chain recombines TRBV5-6 with TRBJ1-2, with a tentative D call TRBD1 (6 bases). Trimming pared 4 bases from V and 4 bases from J, leaving 11 bases between. This CDR3 has 13 residues. CDR1 SGHDT and CDR2 YYEEEE come from the germline V gene.

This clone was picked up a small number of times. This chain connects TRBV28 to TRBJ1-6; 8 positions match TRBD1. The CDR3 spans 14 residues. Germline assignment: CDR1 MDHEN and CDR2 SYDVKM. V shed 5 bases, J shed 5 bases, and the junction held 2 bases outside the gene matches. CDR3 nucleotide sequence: TGTGCCAGCAGTCAACAGGGGGATAATTCACCCCTCCACTTT. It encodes CASSQQGDNSPLHF.

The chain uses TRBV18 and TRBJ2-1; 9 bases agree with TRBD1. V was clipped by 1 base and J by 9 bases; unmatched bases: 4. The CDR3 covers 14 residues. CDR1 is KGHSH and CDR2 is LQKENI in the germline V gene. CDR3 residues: CASSPQQGASEQFF. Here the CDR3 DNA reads TGTGCCAGCTCACCACAACAGGGGGCCAGTGAGCAGTTCTTC.

CDR3 DNA: TGTGCCAGCAGTTACGGACTACAAGAGACCCAGTACTTC. This codes for CASSYGLQETQYF. The chain is built from TRBV6-5 and TRBJ2-5; D is possibly TRBD2 (6 bases). There are 13 residues in the CDR3. Germline V CDR1 and CDR2: MNHEY, SVGAGI. Deletions cut 2 bases from V and 2 bases from J, with 6 bases between.

DNA for the CDR3: TGTGCCAGCTCACCGACAGAAACTACGCGTGGCTACACCTTC. It codes for CASSPTETTRGYTF. This chain links TRBV18 with TRBJ1-2; D might be TRBD1 (5 bases). V lost 3 bases, J lost 7 bases, and 15 bases lay in between. The CDR3 length is 14 residues. Germline V gene sequence: CDR1 KGHSH, CDR2 LQKENI.

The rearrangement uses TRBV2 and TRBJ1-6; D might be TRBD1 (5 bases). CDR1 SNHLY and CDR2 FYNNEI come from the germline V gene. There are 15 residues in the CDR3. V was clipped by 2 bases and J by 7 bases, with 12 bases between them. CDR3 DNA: TGTGCCAGCAGTGAAAGGTGGGGGGACAATTCACCCCTCCACTTT. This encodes CASSERWGDNSPLHF. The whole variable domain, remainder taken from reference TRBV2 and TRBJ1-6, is EPEVTQTPSHQVTQMGQEVILRCVPISNHLYFYWYRQILGQKVEFLVSFYNNEISEKSEIFDDQFSVERPDGSNFTLKIRSTKLEDSAMYFCASSERWGDNSPLHFGNGTRLTVT.

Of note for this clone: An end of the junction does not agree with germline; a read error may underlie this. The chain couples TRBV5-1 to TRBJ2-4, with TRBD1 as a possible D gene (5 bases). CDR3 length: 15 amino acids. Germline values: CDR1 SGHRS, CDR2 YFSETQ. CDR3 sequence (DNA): TGCGCCAGCAGCTTGGTCGCCAGGGTAGGAAACAGTCAGTACTTC. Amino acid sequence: CASSLVARVGNSQYF. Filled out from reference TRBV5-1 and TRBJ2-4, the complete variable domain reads KAGVTQTPRYLIKTRGQQVTLSCSPISGHRSVSWYQQTPGQGLQFLFEYFSETQRNKGNFPGRFSGRQFSNSRSEMNVSTLELGDSALYLCASSLVARVGNSQYFGAGTRLSVL.

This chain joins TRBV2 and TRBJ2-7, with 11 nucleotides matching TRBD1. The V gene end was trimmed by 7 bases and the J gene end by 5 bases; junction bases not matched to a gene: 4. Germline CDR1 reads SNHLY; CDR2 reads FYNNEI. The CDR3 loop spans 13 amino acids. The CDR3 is CASTGTGGNEQYF. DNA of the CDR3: TGTGCCAGCACCGGGACAGGGGGGAACGAGCAGTACTTC. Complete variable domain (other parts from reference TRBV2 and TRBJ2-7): EPEVTQTPSHQVTQMGQEVILRCVPISNHLYFYWYRQILGQKVEFLVSFYNNEISEKSEIFDDQFSVERPDGSNFTLKIRSTKLEDSAMYFCASTGTGGNEQYFGPGTRLTVT.

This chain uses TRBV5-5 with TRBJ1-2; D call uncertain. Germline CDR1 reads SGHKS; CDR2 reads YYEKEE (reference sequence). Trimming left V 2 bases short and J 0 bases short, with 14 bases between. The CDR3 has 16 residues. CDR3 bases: TGTGCCAGCAGCTTTGAGCCCTACCGGGCTAACTATGGCTACACCTTC. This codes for CASSFEPYRANYGYTF.

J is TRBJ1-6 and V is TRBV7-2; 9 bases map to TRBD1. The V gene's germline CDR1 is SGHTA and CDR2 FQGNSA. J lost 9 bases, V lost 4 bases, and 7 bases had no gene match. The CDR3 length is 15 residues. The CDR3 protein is CASSSTGQGSSPLHF. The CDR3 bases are TGTGCCAGCAGCTCGACGGGACAGGGTAGTTCACCCCTCCACTTT.

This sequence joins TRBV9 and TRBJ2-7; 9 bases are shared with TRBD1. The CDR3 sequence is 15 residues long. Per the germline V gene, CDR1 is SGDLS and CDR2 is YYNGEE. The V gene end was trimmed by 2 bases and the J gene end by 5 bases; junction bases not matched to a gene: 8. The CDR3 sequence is CASSVRDRAGDEQYF. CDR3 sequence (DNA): TGTGCCAGCAGCGTCCGGGACAGGGCAGGCGACGAGCAGTACTTC.

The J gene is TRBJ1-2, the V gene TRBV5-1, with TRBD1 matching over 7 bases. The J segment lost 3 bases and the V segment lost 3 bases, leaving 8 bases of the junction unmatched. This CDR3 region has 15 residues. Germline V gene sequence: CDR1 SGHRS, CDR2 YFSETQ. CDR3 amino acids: CASSSGQVLHYGYTF. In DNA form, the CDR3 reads TGCGCCAGCAGCTCCGGACAGGTCCTCCACTATGGCTACACCTTC.